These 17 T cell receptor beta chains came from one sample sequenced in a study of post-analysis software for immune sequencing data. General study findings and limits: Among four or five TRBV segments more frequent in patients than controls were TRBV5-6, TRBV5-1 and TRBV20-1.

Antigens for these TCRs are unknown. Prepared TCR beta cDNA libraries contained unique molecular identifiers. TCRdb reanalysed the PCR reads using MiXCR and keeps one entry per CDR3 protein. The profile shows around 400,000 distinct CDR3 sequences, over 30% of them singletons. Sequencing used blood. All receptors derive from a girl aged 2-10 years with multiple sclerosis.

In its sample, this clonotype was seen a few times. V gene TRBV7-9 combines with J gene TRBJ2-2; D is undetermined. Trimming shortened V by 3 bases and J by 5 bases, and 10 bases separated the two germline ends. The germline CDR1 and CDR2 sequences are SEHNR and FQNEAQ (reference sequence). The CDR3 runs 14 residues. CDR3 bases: TGTGCCAGCAGCTTTCCCCTAGGGACCGGGGAGCTGTTTTTT. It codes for CASSFPLGTGELFF.

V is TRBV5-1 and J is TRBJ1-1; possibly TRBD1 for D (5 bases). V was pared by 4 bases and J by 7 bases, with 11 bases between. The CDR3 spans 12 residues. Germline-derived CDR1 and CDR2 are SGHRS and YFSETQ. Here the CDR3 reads CASSPRDSEAFF. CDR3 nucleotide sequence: TGCGCCAGCAGCCCCCGCGACAGTGAAGCTTTCTTT.

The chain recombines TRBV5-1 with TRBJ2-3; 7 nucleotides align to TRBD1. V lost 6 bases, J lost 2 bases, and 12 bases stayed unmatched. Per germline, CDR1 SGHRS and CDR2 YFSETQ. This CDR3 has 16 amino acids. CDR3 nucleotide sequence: TGCGCCAGCACCCGGGACAGCCCTATCCCCACAGATACGCAGTATTTT. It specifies CASTRDSPIPTDTQYF.

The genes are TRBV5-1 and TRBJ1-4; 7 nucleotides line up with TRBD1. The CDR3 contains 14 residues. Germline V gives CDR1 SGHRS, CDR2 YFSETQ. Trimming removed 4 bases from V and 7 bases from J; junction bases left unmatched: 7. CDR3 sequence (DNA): TGCGCCAGCAGCGCACAGGGGCGAGGTGAAAAACTGTTTTTT. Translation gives CASSAQGRGEKLFF.

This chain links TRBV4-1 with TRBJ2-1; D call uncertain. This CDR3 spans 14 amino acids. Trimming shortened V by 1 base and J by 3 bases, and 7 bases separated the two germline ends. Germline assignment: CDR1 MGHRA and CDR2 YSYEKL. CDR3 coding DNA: TGCGCCAGCAGCCAAGGGGTCATCTACAATGAGCAGTTCTTC. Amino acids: CASSQGVIYNEQFF.

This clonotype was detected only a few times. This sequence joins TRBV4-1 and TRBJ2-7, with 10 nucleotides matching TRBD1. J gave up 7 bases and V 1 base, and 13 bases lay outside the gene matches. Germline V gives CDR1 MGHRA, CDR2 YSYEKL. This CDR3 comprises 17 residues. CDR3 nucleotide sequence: TGCGCCAGCAGCCAAGGTATAAGGGACAGGGGACTAGGAGAGCAGTACTTC. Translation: CASSQGIRDRGLGEQYF.

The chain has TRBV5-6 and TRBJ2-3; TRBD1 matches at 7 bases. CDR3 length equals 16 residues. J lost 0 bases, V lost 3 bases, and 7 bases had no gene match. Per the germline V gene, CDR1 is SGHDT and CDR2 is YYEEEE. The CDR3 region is CASSYDRVWSTDTQYF. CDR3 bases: TGTGCCAGCAGCTACGACAGGGTCTGGAGCACAGATACGCAGTATTTT.

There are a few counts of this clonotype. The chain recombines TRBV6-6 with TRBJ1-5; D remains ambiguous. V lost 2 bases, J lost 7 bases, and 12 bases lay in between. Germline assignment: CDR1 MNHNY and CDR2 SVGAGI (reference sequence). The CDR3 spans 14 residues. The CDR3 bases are TGTGCCAGCAGTTACACTAGGGTAGAGCAGCCCCAGCATTTT. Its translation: CASSYTRVEQPQHF.

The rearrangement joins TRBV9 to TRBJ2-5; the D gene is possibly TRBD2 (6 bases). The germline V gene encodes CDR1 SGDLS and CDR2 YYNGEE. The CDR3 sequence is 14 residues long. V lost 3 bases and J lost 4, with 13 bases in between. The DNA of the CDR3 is TGTGCCAGCAGCGACCCGAGAGCGGGAGAGACCCAGTACTTC. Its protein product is CASSDPRAGETQYF.

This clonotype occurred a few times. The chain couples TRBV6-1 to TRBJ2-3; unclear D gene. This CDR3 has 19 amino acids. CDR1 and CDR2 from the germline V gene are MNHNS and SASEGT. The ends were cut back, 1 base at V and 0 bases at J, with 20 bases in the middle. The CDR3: CASSEVAGEGRSSTDTQYF. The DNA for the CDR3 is TGTGCCAGCAGTGAAGTTGCTGGTGAAGGCAGGTCAAGCACAGATACGCAGTATTTT.

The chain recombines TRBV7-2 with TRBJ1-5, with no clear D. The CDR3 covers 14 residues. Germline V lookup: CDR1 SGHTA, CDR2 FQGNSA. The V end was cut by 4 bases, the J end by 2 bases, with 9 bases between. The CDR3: CASSSYPGNQPQHF. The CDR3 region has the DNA TGTGCCAGCAGCTCCTACCCCGGCAATCAGCCCCAGCATTTT. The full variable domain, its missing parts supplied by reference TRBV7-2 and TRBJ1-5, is GAGVSQSPSNKVTEKGKDVELRCDPISGHTALYWYRQSLGQGLEFLIYFQGNSAPDKSGLPSDRFSAERTGGSVSTLTIQRTQQEDSAVYLCASSSYPGNQPQHFGDGTRLSIL.

CDR3 in amino acids: CASSFPGTGTGELFF. The DNA of the CDR3 is TGTGCCAGCAGCTTCCCAGGGACGGGAACCGGGGAGCTGTTTTTT. V and J are TRBV5-8 and TRBJ2-2; D tentatively fits TRBD1 or TRBD2 (5 bases each). V was clipped by 2 bases and J by 5 bases, with 13 bases between them. Germline CDR1 reads SGHTS; CDR2 reads YDEGEE. The length of the CDR3 is 15 residues. Full variable domain (missing parts from reference TRBV5-8 and TRBJ2-2): EAGVTQSPTHLIKTRGQQATLRCSPISGHTSVYWYQQALGLGLQFLLWYDEGEERNRGNFPPRFSGRQFPNYSSELNVNALELEDSALYLCASSFPGTGTGELFFGEGSRLTVL.

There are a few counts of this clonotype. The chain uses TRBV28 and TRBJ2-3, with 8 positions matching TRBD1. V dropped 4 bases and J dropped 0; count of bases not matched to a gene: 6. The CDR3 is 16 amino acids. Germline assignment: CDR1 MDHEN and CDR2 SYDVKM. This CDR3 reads CASSYSGTGSTDTQYF. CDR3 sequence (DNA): TGTGCCAGCAGTTATTCCGGGACAGGTAGCACAGATACGCAGTATTTT.

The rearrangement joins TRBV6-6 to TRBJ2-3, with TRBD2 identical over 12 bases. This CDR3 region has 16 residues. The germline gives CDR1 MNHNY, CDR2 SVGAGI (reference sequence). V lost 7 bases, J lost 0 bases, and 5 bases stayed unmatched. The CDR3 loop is CASNLAGGRSTDTQYF. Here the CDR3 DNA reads TGTGCCAGCAATCTAGCGGGGGGGCGGAGCACAGATACGCAGTATTTT.

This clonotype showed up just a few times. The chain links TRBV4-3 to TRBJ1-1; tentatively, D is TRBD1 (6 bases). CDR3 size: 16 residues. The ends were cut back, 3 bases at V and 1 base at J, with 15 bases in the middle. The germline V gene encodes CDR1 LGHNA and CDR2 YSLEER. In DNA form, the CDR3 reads TGCGCCAGCAGCCAGGGGGCGAGCCATTCGAACACTGAAGCTTTCTTT. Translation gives CASSQGASHSNTEAFF.

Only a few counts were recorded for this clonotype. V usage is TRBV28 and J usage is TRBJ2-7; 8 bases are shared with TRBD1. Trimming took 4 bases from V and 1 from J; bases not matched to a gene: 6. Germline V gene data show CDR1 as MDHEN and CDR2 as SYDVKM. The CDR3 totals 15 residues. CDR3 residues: CASSSRDRHSYEQYF. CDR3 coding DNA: TGTGCCAGCAGTTCCCGGGACAGGCATTCCTACGAGCAGTACTTC.

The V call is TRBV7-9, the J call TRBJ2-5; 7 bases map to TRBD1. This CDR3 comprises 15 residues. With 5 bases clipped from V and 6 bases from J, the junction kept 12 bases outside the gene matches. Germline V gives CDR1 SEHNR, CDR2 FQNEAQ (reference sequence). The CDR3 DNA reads TGTGCCAGCAGCCGCCCCGGGACAGAAGGAAAGACCCAGTACTTC. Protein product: CASSRPGTEGKTQYF.